This entry is about one T cell receptor beta chain. The antigen is undetermined. The data originate from a study of cytomegalovirus exposure and HLA in healthy donors. General study results and limits: Cytomegalovirus-associated status was assigned to 164 TCR beta chains.

Germline CDR1 and CDR2: SGHNT and YYREEE (reference sequence). The V gene end was trimmed by 4 bases and the J gene end by 1 base; junction bases not matched to a gene: 6. The CDR3 contains 16 residues. PCR amplification relied on 60 Vbeta primers (plus 13 Jbeta primers). Repertoires were generated with immunoSEQ multiplex PCR, while TCRdb's copy carries only in-frame clones and drops some. Of some 170,000 clones listed, 65% to 80% are singletons. The V gene is TRBV5-4, the J gene TRBJ2-7, with 12 bases lining up with TRBD2. Sequenced sample: PBMCs. The sequence derives from a middle-aged man in good health and CMV-seronegative. In DNA form, the CDR3 reads TGTGCCAGCAGCAACCGACTAGCGGGAGTTTCCTACGAGCAGTACTTC. It is translated as CASSNRLAGVSYEQYF.